One and the same sample provided the 23 T cell receptor beta chains below, sequenced in a study of T cells in localized non-small cell lung cancer. Clones were read by immunoSEQ multiplex PCR, and TCRdb kept only the in-frame ones, dropping some. Of 35,000 to 45,000 clones listed, over 85% are singletons. The source material was peripheral blood, sampled before any cancer treatment. Every receptor here comes from a female donor over 55 with stage I lung adenocarcinoma.

The genes are TRBV19 and TRBJ1-4, with D unresolved. The CDR3 runs 13 residues. Between the trimmed V and J ends, which lost 4 bases and 4 bases, there was a span of 7 bases. CDR1 and CDR2 (germline): LNHDA, SQIVND (reference sequence). CDR3 in DNA: TGTGCCAGTAGTACCGGGGTTAATGAAAAACTGTTTTTT. Translation: CASSTGVNEKLFF.

The chain combines TRBV19 with TRBJ1-5, with D perhaps matching TRBD1 (6 bases). Germline V gene sequence: CDR1 LNHDA, CDR2 SQIVND (reference sequence). CDR3 length equals 15 residues. The V end was cut by 3 bases, the J end by 3 bases, with 12 bases between. The CDR3 DNA sequence: TGTGCCAGTAGTATCCCCAGGGGATACAATCAGCCCCAGCATTTT. This translates into CASSIPRGYNQPQHF.

The chain is built from TRBV5-4 and TRBJ1-4; 8 bases match TRBD1. The CDR3 is made up of 15 amino acids. J lost 8 bases, V lost 2 bases, and 8 bases had no gene match. Germline CDR1 is SGHNT and CDR2 is YYREEE (reference sequence). The CDR3 DNA is TGTGCCAGCAGCTTTCAGACAGGGGTAGGAGAAAAACTGTTTTTT. Its translation: CASSFQTGVGEKLFF.

The V gene is TRBV5-5, the J gene TRBJ1-5; unclear D gene. V was pared by 5 bases and J by 4 bases, with 16 bases between. Germline V CDR1 and CDR2: SGHKS, YYEKEE (reference sequence). This CDR3 contains 15 residues. The DNA for the CDR3 is TGTGCCAGCAGTTCGCGCGTCACAGTTAATCAGCCCCAGCATTTT. It translates to CASSSRVTVNQPQHF.

The chain links TRBV6-5 to TRBJ1-5; D ambiguous. With 6 bases removed from V and 4 bases from J, the gap between germline ends came to 16 bases. Germline CDR1 and CDR2: MNHEY and SVGAGI. This CDR3 has 15 amino acids. The CDR3 loop reads CASSSTGRVNQPQHF. Written as DNA, the CDR3 is TGTGCCAGCAGCTCCACGGGGAGGGTGAATCAGCCCCAGCATTTT.

The chain uses TRBV5-4 and TRBJ2-2; D call uncertain. The germline V gene encodes CDR1 SGHNT and CDR2 YYREEE (reference sequence). This CDR3 region has 18 residues. V was clipped by 4 bases and J by 1 base, with 20 bases between them. The CDR3 sequence: CASSPGPALTVNTGELFF. The CDR3 bases are TGTGCCAGCAGCCCCGGACCAGCTCTGACCGTGAACACCGGGGAGCTGTTTTTT.

This clone showed up just a few times. The chain has TRBV19 and TRBJ1-1; 8 bases line up with TRBD1. This CDR3 region has 13 residues. Germline lookup yields CDR1 LNHDA and CDR2 SQIVND (reference sequence). The V segment lost 5 bases and the J segment 5 bases; nucleotides outside the gene matches: 4. The CDR3 nucleotides are TGTGCCAGTAGTCCGGACAGGGTGACTGAAGCTTTCTTT. This translates into CASSPDRVTEAFF.

V gene TRBV9 combines with J gene TRBJ2-3, with a tentative D call TRBD1 (5 bases). V was shortened by 4 bases and J by 2 bases, with 11 bases between the two germline ends. The CDR3 extends over 14 amino acids. Germline loops: CDR1 SGDLS, CDR2 YYNGEE. CDR3 loop: CASSYTGVTDTQYF. The DNA of the CDR3 is TGTGCCAGCAGCTACACAGGAGTCACAGATACGCAGTATTTT.

V gene TRBV9 combines with J gene TRBJ2-7, with D possibly being TRBD1 or TRBD2 (5 bases each). Germline CDR1 reads SGDLS; CDR2 reads YYNGEE. The length of the CDR3 is 15 residues. V was trimmed by 0 bases and J by 2 bases, leaving 12 bases between them. The CDR3 region is CASSVGGTVTYEQYF. CDR3 sequence (DNA): TGTGCCAGCAGCGTAGGAGGGACCGTTACCTACGAGCAGTACTTC.

This sequence joins TRBV11-1 and TRBJ2-1, with D possibly TRBD1 on 5 matching bases. Germline V gives CDR1 SGHAT, CDR2 FQDESV (reference sequence). With 1 base removed from V and 3 bases from J, the gap between germline ends came to 10 bases. The CDR3 is 15 residues long. Here the CDR3 reads CASSLVPDNYNEQFF. The CDR3 DNA is TGTGCCAGCAGCTTAGTACCGGACAACTACAATGAGCAGTTCTTC.

The chain couples TRBV19 to TRBJ1-2, with TRBD1 identical over 8 bases. The CDR3 contains 14 residues. The germline V gene encodes CDR1 LNHDA and CDR2 SQIVND (reference sequence). V dropped 6 bases and J dropped 4; count of bases not matched to a gene: 7. The CDR3 loop is CASSPSGGVYGYTF. The CDR3 nucleotides read TGTGCCAGTAGCCCCTCAGGGGGCGTCTATGGCTACACCTTC.

The rearrangement uses TRBV5-8 and TRBJ2-4; no definite D call. There are 12 residues in the CDR3. Trimming cost V 4 bases and J 4 bases, with 6 bases left between them. Germline CDR1 SGHTS, CDR2 YDEGEE. The CDR3 spells CASSPRKNIQYF. CDR3 DNA sequence: TGTGCCAGCAGCCCCCGGAAAAACATTCAGTACTTC.

The gene calls are TRBV29-1 and TRBJ1-1, with 7 bases lining up with TRBD1. Germline V gene data show CDR1 as SQVTM and CDR2 as ANQGSEA. The CDR3 is made up of 12 amino acids. The V and J ends lost 4 bases and 5 bases, in that order; junction bases with no gene match: 4. The DNA for the CDR3 is TGCAGCGTTGGACAACAGGGGACTGAAGCTTTCTTT. It translates to CSVGQQGTEAFF.

The chain is built from TRBV19 and TRBJ1-1, with D perhaps TRBD1 (5 bases). CDR1 and CDR2 from the germline V gene are LNHDA and SQIVND (reference sequence). The CDR3 loop spans 13 amino acids. V was clipped by 7 bases and J by 5 bases, with 14 bases between them. CDR3 residues: CASIGMGTTEAFF. The CDR3, as DNA: TGTGCCAGTATTGGGATGGGGACTACTGAAGCTTTCTTT.

The chain combines TRBV4-2 with TRBJ2-3; 8 nucleotides line up with TRBD2. The CDR3 has 16 amino acids. V lost 4 bases, J lost 1 base, and 7 bases stayed unmatched. Germline CDR1 LGHNA, CDR2 YNFKEQ. Here the CDR3 reads CASSPGGIAGTDTQYF. CDR3 DNA: TGTGCCAGCAGCCCGGGAGGGATAGCTGGCACAGATACGCAGTATTTT.

This clone is medium-sized (0.01 to 0.1%). The chain carries TRBV28 and TRBJ1-6; D call uncertain. This CDR3 has 15 residues. Germline values: CDR1 MDHEN, CDR2 SYDVKM. Trimming stripped 3 bases from V and 4 bases from J, with 10 bases between. In DNA form, the CDR3 reads TGTGCCAGCAGTTTCTACTCTTGGTATAATTCACCCCTCCACTTT. Translating it yields CASSFYSWYNSPLHF. The whole variable domain, remainder taken from reference TRBV28 and TRBJ1-6, is DVKVTQSSRYLVKRTGEKVFLECVQDMDHENMFWYRQDPGLGLRLIYFSYDVKMKEKGDIPEGYSVSREKKERFSLILESASTNQTSMYLCASSFYSWYNSPLHFGNGTRLTVT.

The chain uses TRBV6-5 and TRBJ2-2, with a possible D match to TRBD2 (5 bases). Germline CDR1 reads MNHEY; CDR2 reads SVGAGI. Trimming removed 0 bases at V and 10 bases at J, with 9 bases between. This CDR3 spans 13 amino acids. The CDR3 sequence: CASSYSGVPELFF. As DNA, the CDR3 is TGTGCCAGCAGTTACTCGGGAGTCCCGGAGCTGTTTTTT.

The chain links TRBV18 to TRBJ2-1, with 7 bases lining up with TRBD1. The CDR3 extends over 17 amino acids. The junction had 9 bases not matched to a gene; V was cut back by 4 bases and J by 0 bases. Germline CDR1 reads KGHSH; CDR2 reads LQKENI. CDR3 region: CASSQLTGSSSYNEQFF. Here the CDR3 DNA reads TGTGCCAGCTCACAGCTGACAGGGTCGAGCTCCTACAATGAGCAGTTCTTC.

V usage is TRBV7-3 and J usage is TRBJ2-1; a weak D match, TRBD2 (6 bases). Germline V gives CDR1 SGHTA, CDR2 FQGTGA. The ends were cut back, 4 bases at V and 0 bases at J, with 10 bases in the middle. This CDR3 has 15 amino acids. This CDR3 reads CASSSAGSSYNEQFF. CDR3 sequence (DNA): TGTGCCAGCAGCTCAGCCGGGAGCTCCTACAATGAGCAGTTCTTC.

The chain carries TRBV19 and TRBJ1-1; 10 bases line up with TRBD1. The CDR3 sequence is 14 residues long. The germline V gene encodes CDR1 LNHDA and CDR2 SQIVND (reference sequence). Trimming removed 6 bases from V and 5 bases from J; junction bases left unmatched: 6. In nucleotides, the CDR3 is TGTGCCAGTAGCCCGGGACAGGGGCGGACTGAAGCTTTCTTT. Amino acid sequence: CASSPGQGRTEAFF.

The V and J genes are TRBV2 and TRBJ2-1; possible D gene TRBD1, 5 bases. V was clipped by 6 bases and J by 8 bases, with 14 bases between them. Germline V lookup: CDR1 SNHLY, CDR2 FYNNEI. This CDR3 comprises 13 residues. The CDR3 sequence: CASRWTLSDEQFF. For the CDR3, the DNA is TGTGCCAGCAGATGGACACTTAGTGATGAGCAGTTCTTC.

The chain recombines TRBV2 with TRBJ2-5, with D maybe TRBD2 (6 bases). CDR3 length: 14 amino acids. Trimming removed 7 bases from V and 2 bases from J, with 14 bases in between. Germline CDR1 is SNHLY and CDR2 is FYNNEI. As DNA, the CDR3 is TGTGCCAGCATTACCTCGGAGGGTCAAGAGACCCAGTACTTC. It encodes CASITSEGQETQYF.

This chain uses TRBV15 with TRBJ1-3; D perhaps matches TRBD1 (5 bases). The V gene lost 0 bases and the J gene lost 4 bases, with 10 bases spanning the gap. The CDR3 is made up of 15 amino acids. Germline V gene lookup returns CDR1 LNHNV and CDR2 YYDKDF (reference sequence). The CDR3 loop is CATSRDPGEGNTIYF. For the CDR3, the DNA is TGTGCCACCAGCAGAGATCCGGGGGAGGGAAACACCATATATTTT.